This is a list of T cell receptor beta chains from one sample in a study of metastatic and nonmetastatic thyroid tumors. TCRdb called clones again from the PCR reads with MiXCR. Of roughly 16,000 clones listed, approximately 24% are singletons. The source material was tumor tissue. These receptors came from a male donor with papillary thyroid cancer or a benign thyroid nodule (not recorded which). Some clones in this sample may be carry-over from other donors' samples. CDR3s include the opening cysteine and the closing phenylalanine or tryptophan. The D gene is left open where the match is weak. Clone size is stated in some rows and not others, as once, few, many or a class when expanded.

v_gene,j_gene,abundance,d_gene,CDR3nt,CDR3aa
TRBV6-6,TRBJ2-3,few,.,TGTGCCAGCAGTTACTCCAGGGTTAGCACAGATACGCAGTATTTT,CASSYSRVSTDTQYF
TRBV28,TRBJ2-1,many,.,TGTGCCAGCAAACCGCCAGGGAGAACCAAAAATGAGCAGTTCTTC,CASKPPGRTKNEQFF
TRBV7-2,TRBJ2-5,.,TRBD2,TGTGCCAGCAGCCTACTAGCGGGAGATCGTGAGACCCAGTACTTC,CASSLLAGDRETQYF
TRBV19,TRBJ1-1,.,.,TGTGCCAGTAAGTTTGCAGAGATGAACACTGAAGCTTTCTTT,CASKFAEMNTEAFF
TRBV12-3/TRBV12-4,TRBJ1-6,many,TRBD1,TGTGCCAGCACCAGGGGGGCGGGGTCACCCCTCCACTTT,CASTRGAGSPLHF
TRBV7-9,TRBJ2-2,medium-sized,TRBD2,TGTGCCAGCAGCTCCCAGAGCGGGAGCACCGGGGAGCTGTTTTTT,CASSSQSGSTGELFF
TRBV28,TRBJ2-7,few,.,TGTGCCAGCAGATATAACGACGACTACGAGCAGTACTTC,CASRYNDDYEQYF
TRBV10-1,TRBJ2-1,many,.,TGCGCCAGCAGTGAGTACCCCAACAATGAGCAGTTCTTC,CASSEYPNNEQFF
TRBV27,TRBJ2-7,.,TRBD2,TGTGCCAGAAGTTTATATAGCGGGAGGACCTACGAGGAGTACTTC,CARSLYSGRTYEEYF
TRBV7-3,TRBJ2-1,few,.,TGTGTCAGCAGCGTAGTGAGGGGCAATGAGCGGTTCTTC,CVSSVVRGNERFF
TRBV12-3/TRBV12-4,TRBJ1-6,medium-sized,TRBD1,TGTGCCAGCAGTTTAGAAGCTACCGGGACAGGGAATTCACCCCTCCACTTT,CASSLEATGTGNSPLHF
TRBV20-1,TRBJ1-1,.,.,TGCGGACATGGGACGAACCCTGAAGCTTTCTTT,CGHGTNPEAFF
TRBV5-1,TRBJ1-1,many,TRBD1,TGCGCCAGCAGGGAAGGGACAGTTAGTGAAGCTTTCTTT,CASREGTVSEAFF
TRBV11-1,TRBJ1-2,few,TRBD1,TGTGCCAGCAGCCAAATAACAATGGACAGGGGGCGTAGTGGCTACACCTTC,CASSQITMDRGRSGYTF
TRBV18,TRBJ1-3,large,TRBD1,TGTGCCAGCTCACCAGGACAGGGGGCGATGGACACCATATATTTT,CASSPGQGAMDTIYF
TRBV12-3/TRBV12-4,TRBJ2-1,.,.,TGTGCCAGCATTTTTGTTTCGTCGGCTAGCGTGAATGAGCAGTTCTTC,CASIFVSSASVNEQFF
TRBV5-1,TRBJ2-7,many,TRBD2,TGCGCCAGCAGCCCAAGCGGGGGGTCTTCCTACGAGCAGTACTTC,CASSPSGGSSYEQYF
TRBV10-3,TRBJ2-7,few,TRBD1,TGTGCCATCAGCTCCGACAGGGGCAGGTACGAGCAGTACTTC,CAISSDRGRYEQYF
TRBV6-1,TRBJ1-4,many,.,TGTGCCAGCAGGGCGGAAAAACTGTTTTTT,CASRAEKLFF
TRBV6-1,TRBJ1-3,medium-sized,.,TGTGCCAGCAGTGAGGAGGGCGCTTGGGACGGAAACACCATATATTTT,CASSEEGAWDGNTIYF
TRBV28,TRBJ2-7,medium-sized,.,TGTGCCAGCACCCGAGGGGGTTCATCCTACGAGCAGTACTTC,CASTRGGSSYEQYF
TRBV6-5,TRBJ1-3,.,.,TGTGCCAGCAGTTCAACAGGCACCTCTGGAAACACCATATATTTT,CASSSTGTSGNTIYF
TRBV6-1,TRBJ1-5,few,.,TGTGCCAGCAAGGAAGGTTCTAGCAATCAGCCCCAGCATTTT,CASKEGSSNQPQHF
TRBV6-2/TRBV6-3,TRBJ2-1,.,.,TGTGCCAGCAGTTACTCGCTTTTGAGATTTGGGCGTCTTTACAATGAGCAGTTCTTC,CASSYSLLRFGRLYNEQFF
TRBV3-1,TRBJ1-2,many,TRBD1,TGTGCCAGCAGCCAAACCGACAGGGGTAGTGGCTACACCTTC,CASSQTDRGSGYTF
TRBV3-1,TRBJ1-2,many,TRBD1,TGTGCCAGCAGCCTCAATCCCGCCCTGACAGGGCGTGGCTACACCTTC,CASSLNPALTGRGYTF
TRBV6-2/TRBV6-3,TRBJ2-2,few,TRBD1,TGTGCCAGCAGCCGGGGACAGCACACCGGGGAGCTGTTTTTT,CASSRGQHTGELFF
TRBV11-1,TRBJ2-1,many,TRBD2,TGTGCCAGCAGCCCCCCCGGGCTAGCGGGTTTCAATGAGCAGTTCTTC,CASSPPGLAGFNEQFF
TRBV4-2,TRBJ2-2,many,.,TGTGCCAGCAGCCAATTGCAGCCCGGGGAGCTGTTTTTT,CASSQLQPGELFF
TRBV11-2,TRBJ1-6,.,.,TGTGCCAGCAGCTTAGCAGGCTCCTATAATTCACCCCTCCACTTT,CASSLAGSYNSPLHF
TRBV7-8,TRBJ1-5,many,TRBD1,TGTGCCAGCAGCCCGCGACAGGGGGCTCAGCCCCAGCATTTT,CASSPRQGAQPQHF
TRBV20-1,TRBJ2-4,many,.,TGCAGTGCTAGAGGAGAGGGGGCCAAAAACATTCAGTACTTC,CSARGEGAKNIQYF
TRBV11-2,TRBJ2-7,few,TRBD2,TGTGCCAGCAGCTTACTAGCGGGAGGGACCTACGAGCAGTACTTC,CASSLLAGGTYEQYF
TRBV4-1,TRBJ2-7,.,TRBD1,TGCGCCAGCAGCCAAGAAGGACAGGGACACGAGCAGTACTTC,CASSQEGQGHEQYF
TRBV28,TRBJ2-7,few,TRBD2,TGTGCCAGCAGTTTATATGGACTAGCGGGAGGGCTCTCCTACGAGCAGTACTTC,CASSLYGLAGGLSYEQYF
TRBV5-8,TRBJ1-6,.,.,TGTGCCAGCAGCCCGGGGGGGGCTTCCCCCAATTCACCCCTCCACTTT,CASSPGGASPNSPLHF
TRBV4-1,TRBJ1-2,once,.,TGCGCCAGCAGCCAAGAAGTGGCCAGGGACTATGGCTACACCTTC,CASSQEVARDYGYTF
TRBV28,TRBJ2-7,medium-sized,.,TGTGCCAGCAGTTTGCCCGGGCACTGGGGTTACGAGCAGTACTTC,CASSLPGHWGYEQYF
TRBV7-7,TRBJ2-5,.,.,TGTGATAGCAGCACGGACCTTGGTCGGGCCAAGTACTTC,CDSSTDLGRAKYF
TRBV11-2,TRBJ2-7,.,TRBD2,TGTGCCAGCAGCTCCGCGGGGGGGGCTTACGAGCAGTACTTC,CASSSAGGAYEQYF
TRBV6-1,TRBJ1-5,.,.,TGTGCCAGCAGTGAAGCGGTGGCAGGGCGCCAGCCCCAGCATTTT,CASSEAVAGRQPQHF
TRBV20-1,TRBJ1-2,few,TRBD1,TGCAGTGCTTATTCCGGGACAGGGCAAGATGGCTACACCTTC,CSAYSGTGQDGYTF
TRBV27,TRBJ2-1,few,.,TGTGCCAGCAGTGAAGGATATGCATACGACAGGGAGCAGTTCTTC,CASSEGYAYDREQFF
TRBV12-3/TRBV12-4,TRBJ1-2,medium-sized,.,TGTGCCAGCAGTCCAGACAACTATGGCTACACCTTC,CASSPDNYGYTF
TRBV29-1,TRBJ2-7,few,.,TGCAGCGTTGGATCCACCTACGAGCAGTACTTC,CSVGSTYEQYF
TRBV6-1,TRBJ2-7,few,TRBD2,TGTGCCAGCAGTGCTCGGACTAGCGGATACGAGCAGTACTTC,CASSARTSGYEQYF
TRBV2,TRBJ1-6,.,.,TGTGCCAGCAGTGATAACAGTCATTCACCCCTCCACTTT,CASSDNSHSPLHF
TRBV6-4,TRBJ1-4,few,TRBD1,TGTGCCAGCGGCCCCGGGACAGGGTATGAAAAACTGTTTTTT,CASGPGTGYEKLFF
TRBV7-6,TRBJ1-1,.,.,TGTGCCAGCAGCTCCCCGACAGTGAACACTGAAGCTTTCTTT,CASSSPTVNTEAFF
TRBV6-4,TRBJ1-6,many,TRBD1,TGTGCCAGCAGCGTCGGGCCAGGGGGGAATTCACCCCTCCACTTT,CASSVGPGGNSPLHF
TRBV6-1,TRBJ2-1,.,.,TGTGCCAGCACCGAGGGTATAGCTGTTGGTGAGCAGTTCTTC,CASTEGIAVGEQFF